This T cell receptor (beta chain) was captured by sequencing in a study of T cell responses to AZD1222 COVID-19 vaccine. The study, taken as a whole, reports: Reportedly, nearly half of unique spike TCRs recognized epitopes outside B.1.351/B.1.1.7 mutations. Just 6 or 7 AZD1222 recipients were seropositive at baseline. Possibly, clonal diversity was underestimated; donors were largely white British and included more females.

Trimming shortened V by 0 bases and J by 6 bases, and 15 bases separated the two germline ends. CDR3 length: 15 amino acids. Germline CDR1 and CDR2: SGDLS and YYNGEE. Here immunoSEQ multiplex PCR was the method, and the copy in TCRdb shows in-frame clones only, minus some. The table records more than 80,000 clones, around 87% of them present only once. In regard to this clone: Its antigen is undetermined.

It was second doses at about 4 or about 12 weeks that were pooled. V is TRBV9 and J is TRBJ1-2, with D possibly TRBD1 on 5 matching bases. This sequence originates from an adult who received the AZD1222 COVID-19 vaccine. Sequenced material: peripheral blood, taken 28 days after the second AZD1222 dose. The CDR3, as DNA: TGTGCCAGCAGCGTAGTGCCGACAGAGCCGGATGGCTACACCTTC. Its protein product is CASSVVPTEPDGYTF.